This TCR beta chain emerged from a study of blood T cell repertoires in COVID-19. The overall study: Samples representing acute and convalescent COVID-19 were sourced from the United States, Italy and Spain.

Profiling relied on immunoSEQ multiplex PCR, and the TCRdb table lists in-frame clones only, not all of them. The sample has over 90,000 clones, 84% seen once. Looked up from germline, CDR1 is SGHAT and CDR2 is FQNNGV. The CDR3 totals 13 residues. V was cut by 1 base and J by 2 bases, with 5 bases left in between. To note about this clone: At the DNA level, this CDR3 is encoded by other sequences in the same sample as well.

The sample comprised peripheral blood. The TCR sequence derives from a human donor in a cohort sampled during active COVID-19. The genes are TRBV11-2 and TRBJ1-1, with D unclear. CDR3 loop: CASSLVRNTEAFF. CDR3 nucleotides: TGTGCCAGCAGCTTAGTGCGTAACACTGAAGCTTTCTTT.